The 5 T cell receptor beta chains given below trace back to one sample, sequenced in a study of blood T cell repertoires in COVID-19. The protocol was immunoSEQ multiplex PCR, while the TCRdb copy is restricted to in-frame clones and leaves out a portion. The table has 20,000 or so clones, 84% seen once. The sequenced material came from peripheral blood. The receptor set was obtained from a middle-aged man with acute or convalescent COVID-19.

The rearrangement links TRBV19 to TRBJ1-1, with D possibly TRBD1 on 5 matching bases. V lost 4 bases to trimming and J lost 0 bases, with 15 bases between them. Germline CDR1 is LNHDA and CDR2 is SQIVND (reference sequence). There are 16 residues in the CDR3. The CDR3 DNA is TGTGCCAGTAGTAAAGGGCAGGGTGTGATGAACACTGAAGCTTTCTTT. Residues: CASSKGQGVMNTEAFF. Filled out from reference TRBV19 and TRBJ1-1, the complete variable domain reads DGGITQSPKYLFRKEGQNVTLSCEQNLNHDAMYWYRQDPGQGLRLIYYSQIVNDFQKGDIAEGYSVSREKKESFPLTVTSAQKNPTAFYLCASSKGQGVMNTEAFFGQGTRLTVV.

The rearrangement links TRBV5-8 to TRBJ1-5, with no clear D. Trimming removed 4 bases from V and 0 bases from J, with 17 bases in between. CDR1 SGHTS and CDR2 YDEGEE come from the germline V gene. The CDR3 length is 17 residues. The CDR3, as DNA: TGTGCCAGCAGCCCATTAAGGGAGCGGGTTAGCAATCAGCCCCAGCATTTT. Translated: CASSPLRERVSNQPQHF.

The CDR3 nucleotides are TGTGCCAGCAGCGACGATGGACTATATGTCAACGAGCAGTACTTC. Translation gives CASSDDGLYVNEQYF. The chain carries TRBV7-9 and TRBJ2-7, with D perhaps matching TRBD2 (6 bases). Germline-derived CDR1 and CDR2 are SEHNR and FQNEAQ (reference sequence). V was clipped by 5 bases and J by 5 bases, with 19 bases between them. The CDR3 runs to 15 residues. The whole variable domain, filled in from reference TRBV7-9 and TRBJ2-7, reads DTGVSQNPRHKITKRGQNVTFRCDPISEHNRLYWYRQTLGQGPEFLTYFQNEAQLEKSRLLSDRFSAERPKGSFSTLEIQRTEQGDSAMYLCASSDDGLYVNEQYFGPGTRLTVT.

The genes are TRBV9 and TRBJ1-3; D ambiguous. Deletions cut 3 bases from V and 4 bases from J, with 5 bases between. CDR1 is SGDLS, CDR2 YYNGEE, per germline. The CDR3 runs to 12 residues. The CDR3 spells CASSALGNTIYF. CDR3 DNA: TGTGCCAGCAGCGCCTTGGGAAACACCATATATTTT.

This chain links TRBV6-6 with TRBJ1-4, with a possible D match to TRBD1 (5 bases). In germline, CDR1 is MNHNY, CDR2 SVGAGI (reference sequence). The CDR3 has 14 residues. The V and J ends lost 6 bases and 0 bases respectively, with 8 bases between them. Written as DNA, the CDR3 is TGTGCCAGCAGAACAGGAGCAACTAATGAAAAACTGTTTTTT. This gives the protein CASRTGATNEKLFF.